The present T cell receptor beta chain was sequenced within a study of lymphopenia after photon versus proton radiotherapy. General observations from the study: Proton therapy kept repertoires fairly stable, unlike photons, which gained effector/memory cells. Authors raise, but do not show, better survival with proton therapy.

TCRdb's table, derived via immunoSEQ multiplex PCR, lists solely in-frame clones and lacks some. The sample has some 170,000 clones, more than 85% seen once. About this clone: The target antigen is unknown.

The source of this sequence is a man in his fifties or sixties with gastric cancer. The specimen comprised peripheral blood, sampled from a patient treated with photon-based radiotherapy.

CDR3 in amino acids: CAWSDRGYTGELFF. The CDR3 bases are TGTGCCTGGAGCGACAGGGGTTACACCGGGGAGCTGTTTTTT. The V and J genes are TRBV30 and TRBJ2-2; 8 nucleotides match TRBD1. V lost 3 bases, J lost 3 bases, and 3 bases stayed unmatched. The CDR3 is 14 amino acids. Germline V lookup: CDR1 GTSNPN, CDR2 SVGIG (reference sequence).